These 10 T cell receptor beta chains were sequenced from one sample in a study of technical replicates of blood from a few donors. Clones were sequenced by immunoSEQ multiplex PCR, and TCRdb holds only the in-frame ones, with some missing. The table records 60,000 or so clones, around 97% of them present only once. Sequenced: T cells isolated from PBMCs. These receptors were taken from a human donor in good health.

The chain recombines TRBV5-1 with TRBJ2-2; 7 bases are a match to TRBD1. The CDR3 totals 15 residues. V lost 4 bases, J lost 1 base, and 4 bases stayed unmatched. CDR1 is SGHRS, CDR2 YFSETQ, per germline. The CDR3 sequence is CASSTGQRNTGELFF. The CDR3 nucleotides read TGCGCCAGCAGCACGGGACAGAGGAACACCGGGGAGCTGTTTTTT.

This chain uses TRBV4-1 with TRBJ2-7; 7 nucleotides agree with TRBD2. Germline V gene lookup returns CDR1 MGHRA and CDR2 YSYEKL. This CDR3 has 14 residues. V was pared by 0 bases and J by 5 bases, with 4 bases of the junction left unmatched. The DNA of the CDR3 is TGCGCCAGCAGCCAAGACGGGGGGTTCAACGAGCAGTACTTC. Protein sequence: CASSQDGGFNEQYF.

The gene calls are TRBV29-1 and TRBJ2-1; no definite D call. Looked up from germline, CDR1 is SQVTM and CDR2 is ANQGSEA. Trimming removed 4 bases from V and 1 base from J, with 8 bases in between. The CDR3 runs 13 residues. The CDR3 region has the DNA TGCAGCGTTGGCGCGGATTCCTACAATGAGCAGTTCTTC. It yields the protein CSVGADSYNEQFF.

The CDR3 coding sequence is TGCGCCAGCAGCCAAGTTTTGGCGGGAGGGCCCTACAATGAGCAGTTCTTC. Translating it yields CASSQVLAGGPYNEQFF. The chain combines TRBV4-1 with TRBJ2-1; the match to TRBD2 covers 9 bases. The germline V gene has CDR1 MGHRA and CDR2 YSYEKL. The J segment lost 2 bases and the V segment lost 1 base, leaving 6 bases of the junction unmatched. CDR3 length equals 17 residues.

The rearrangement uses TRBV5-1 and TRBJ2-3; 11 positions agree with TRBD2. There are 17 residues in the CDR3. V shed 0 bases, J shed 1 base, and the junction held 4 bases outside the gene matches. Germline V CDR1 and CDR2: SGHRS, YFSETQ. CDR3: CASSLAASGRRTDTQYF. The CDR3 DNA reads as TGCGCCAGCAGCTTGGCAGCTAGCGGGAGGCGCACAGATACGCAGTATTTT.

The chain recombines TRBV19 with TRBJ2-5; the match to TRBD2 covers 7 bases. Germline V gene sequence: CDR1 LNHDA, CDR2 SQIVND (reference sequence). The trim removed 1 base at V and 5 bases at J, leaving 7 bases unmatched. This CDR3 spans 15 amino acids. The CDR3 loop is CASSIGWARGETQYF. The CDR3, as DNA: TGTGCCAGTAGTATAGGGTGGGCGCGGGGGGAGACCCAGTACTTC.

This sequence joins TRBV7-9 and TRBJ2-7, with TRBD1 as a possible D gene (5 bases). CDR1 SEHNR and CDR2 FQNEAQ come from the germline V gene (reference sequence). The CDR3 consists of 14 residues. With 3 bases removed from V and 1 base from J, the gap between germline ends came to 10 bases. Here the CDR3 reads CASSFGQGSYEQYF. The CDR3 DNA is TGTGCCAGCAGCTTTGGGCAGGGTTCCTACGAGCAGTACTTC.

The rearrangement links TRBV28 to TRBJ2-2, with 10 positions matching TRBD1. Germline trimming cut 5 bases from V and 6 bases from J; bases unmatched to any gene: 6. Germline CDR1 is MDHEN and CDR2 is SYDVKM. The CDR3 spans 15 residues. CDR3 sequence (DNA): TGTGCCAGCAGTACTCCGGGACAGGGGTCCGGGGAGCTGTTTTTT. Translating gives CASSTPGQGSGELFF.

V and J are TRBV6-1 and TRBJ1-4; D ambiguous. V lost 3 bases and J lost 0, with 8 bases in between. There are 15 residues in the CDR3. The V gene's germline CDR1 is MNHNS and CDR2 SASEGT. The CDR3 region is CASSENSATNEKLFF. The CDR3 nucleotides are TGTGCCAGCAGTGAGAACAGTGCAACTAATGAAAAACTGTTTTTT.

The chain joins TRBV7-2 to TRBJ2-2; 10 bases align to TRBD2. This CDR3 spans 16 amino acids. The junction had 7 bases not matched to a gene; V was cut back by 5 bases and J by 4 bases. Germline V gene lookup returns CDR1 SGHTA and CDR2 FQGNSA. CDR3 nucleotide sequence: TGTGCCAGCAGCCATAGCGGGGGGCCCTTCACCGGGGAGCTGTTTTTT. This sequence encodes CASSHSGGPFTGELFF.